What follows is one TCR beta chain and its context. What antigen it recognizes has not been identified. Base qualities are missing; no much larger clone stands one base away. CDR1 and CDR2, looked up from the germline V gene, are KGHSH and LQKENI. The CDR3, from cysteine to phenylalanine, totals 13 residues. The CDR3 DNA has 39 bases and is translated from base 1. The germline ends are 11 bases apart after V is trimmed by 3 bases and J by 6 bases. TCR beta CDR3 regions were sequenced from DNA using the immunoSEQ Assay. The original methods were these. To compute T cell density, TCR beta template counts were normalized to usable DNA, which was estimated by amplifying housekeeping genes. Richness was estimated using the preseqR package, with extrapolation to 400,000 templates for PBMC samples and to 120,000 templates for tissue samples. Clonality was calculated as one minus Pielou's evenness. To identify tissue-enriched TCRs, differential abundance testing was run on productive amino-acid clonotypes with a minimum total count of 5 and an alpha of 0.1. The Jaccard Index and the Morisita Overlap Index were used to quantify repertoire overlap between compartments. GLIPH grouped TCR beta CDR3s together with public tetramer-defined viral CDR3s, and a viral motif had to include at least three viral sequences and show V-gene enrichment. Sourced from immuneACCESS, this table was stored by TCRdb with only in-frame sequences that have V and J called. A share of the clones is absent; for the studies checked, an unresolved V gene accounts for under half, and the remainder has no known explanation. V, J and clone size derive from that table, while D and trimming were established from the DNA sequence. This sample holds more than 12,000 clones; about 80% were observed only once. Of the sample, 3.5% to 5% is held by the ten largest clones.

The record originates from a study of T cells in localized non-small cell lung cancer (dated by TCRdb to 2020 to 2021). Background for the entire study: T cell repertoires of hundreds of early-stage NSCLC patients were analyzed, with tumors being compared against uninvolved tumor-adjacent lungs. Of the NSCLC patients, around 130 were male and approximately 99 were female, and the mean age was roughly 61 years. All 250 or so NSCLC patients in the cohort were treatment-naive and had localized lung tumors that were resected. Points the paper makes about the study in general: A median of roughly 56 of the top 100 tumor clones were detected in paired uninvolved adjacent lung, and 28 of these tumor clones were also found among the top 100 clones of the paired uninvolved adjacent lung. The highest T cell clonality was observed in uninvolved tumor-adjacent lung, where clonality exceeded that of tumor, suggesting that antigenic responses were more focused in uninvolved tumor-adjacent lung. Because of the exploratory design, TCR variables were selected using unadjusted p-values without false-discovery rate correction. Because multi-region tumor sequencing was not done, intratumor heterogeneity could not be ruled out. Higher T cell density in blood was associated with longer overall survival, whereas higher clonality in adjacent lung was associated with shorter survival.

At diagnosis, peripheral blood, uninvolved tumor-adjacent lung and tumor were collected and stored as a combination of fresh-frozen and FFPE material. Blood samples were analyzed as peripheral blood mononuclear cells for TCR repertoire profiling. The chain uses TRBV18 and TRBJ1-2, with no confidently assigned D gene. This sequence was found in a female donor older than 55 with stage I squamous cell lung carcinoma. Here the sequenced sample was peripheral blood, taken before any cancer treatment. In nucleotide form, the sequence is TGTGCCAGCTCACCTGAGGGCGGGCATGGCTACACCTTC. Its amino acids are CASSPEGGHGYTF. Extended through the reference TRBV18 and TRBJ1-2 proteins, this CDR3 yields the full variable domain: NAGVMQNPRHLVRRRGQEARLRCSPMKGHSHVYWYRQLPEEGLKFMVYLQKENIIDESGMPKERFSAEFPKEGPSILRIQQVVRGDSAAYFCASSPEGGHGYTFGSGTRLTVV.